Here is one T cell receptor (beta chain) with its context. Every participating donor contributed about 10 milliliters of peripheral blood through a draw. The authors isolated at least 7 million PBMCs per sample. The entry originates in a study of blood T cells in healthy people across ages. Alongside a J-beta primer mix, a sample-barcoded 5' primer served in a second PCR lasting roughly 7 to 11 cycles. From the 5' RACE reads, TCRdb called clonotypes with MiXCR, one entry per CDR3 protein. The sample lists some 730,000 distinct CDR3 sequences, 22% occurring once. Germline CDR1 MDHEN, CDR2 SYDVKM. V was pared by 4 bases and J by 1 base, with 9 bases of the junction left unmatched. The CDR3 runs 16 residues.

The V call is TRBV28, the J call TRBJ2-5, with 7 bases aligning to TRBD2. The TCR originated in a man aged 65-85 years in good health. Sequencing input: blood. CDR3 sequence reads: CASSSPAREGQETQYF. The DNA of the CDR3 is TGTGCCAGCAGTTCACCGGCGAGGGAGGGCCAAGAGACCCAGTACTTC.